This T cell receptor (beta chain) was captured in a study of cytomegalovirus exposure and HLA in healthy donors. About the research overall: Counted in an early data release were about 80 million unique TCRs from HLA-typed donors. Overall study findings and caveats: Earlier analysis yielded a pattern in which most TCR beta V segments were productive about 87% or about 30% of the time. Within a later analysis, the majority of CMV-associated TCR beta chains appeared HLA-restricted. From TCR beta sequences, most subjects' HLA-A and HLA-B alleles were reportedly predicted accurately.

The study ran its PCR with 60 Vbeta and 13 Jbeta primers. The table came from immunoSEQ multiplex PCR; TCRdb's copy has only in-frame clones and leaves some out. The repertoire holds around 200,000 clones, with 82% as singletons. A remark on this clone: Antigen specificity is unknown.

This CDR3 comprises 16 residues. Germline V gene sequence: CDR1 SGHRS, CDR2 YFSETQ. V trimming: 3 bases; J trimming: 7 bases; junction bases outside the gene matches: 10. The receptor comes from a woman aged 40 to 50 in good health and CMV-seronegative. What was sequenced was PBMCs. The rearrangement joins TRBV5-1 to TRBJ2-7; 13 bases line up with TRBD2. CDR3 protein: CASSSGLAGTEDEQYF. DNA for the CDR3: TGCGCCAGCAGCTCGGGACTAGCGGGGACCGAGGATGAGCAGTACTTC. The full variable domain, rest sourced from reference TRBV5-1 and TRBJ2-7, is KAGVTQTPRYLIKTRGQQVTLSCSPISGHRSVSWYQQTPGQGLQFLFEYFSETQRNKGNFPGRFSGRQFSNSRSEMNVSTLELGDSALYLCASSSGLAGTEDEQYFGPGTRLTVT.